One sample yielded the 30 T cell receptor beta chains listed below, sequenced in a study of identical twins. MiXCR was run by TCRdb on the 5' RACE reads, yielding one entry per CDR3 protein. The sample comprises 500,000 to 700,000 distinct CDR3 sequences, just over 7% of which are singletons, and around 1.6% rests with the top ten. These data also formed part of another study, on yellow fever vaccine responses in identical twins.

The source material was PBMCs. The source of these receptors is a woman under 30 in good health.

A few counts support this clonotype. The DNA for the CDR3 is TGTGCCAGCAGCCAACGGGCTAGCGGGAAATACAATGAGCAGTTCTTC. This gives the protein CASSQRASGKYNEQFF. The rearrangement joins TRBV3-1 to TRBJ2-1, with 9 bases identical to TRBD2. The junction had 6 bases not matched to a gene; V was cut back by 2 bases and J by 4 bases. Germline CDR1 is LGHDT and CDR2 is YNNKEL (reference sequence). The CDR3 runs 16 residues.

The V and J genes are TRBV9 and TRBJ1-1, with D maybe TRBD1 (5 bases). The V end was cut by 0 bases, the J end by 2 bases, with 11 bases between. The CDR3 is made up of 15 amino acids. Germline V gene data show CDR1 as SGDLS and CDR2 as YYNGEE. CDR3 in DNA: TGTGCCAGCAGCGTAGGGGGAGGGGCTAACACTGAAGCTTTCTTT. Amino acid sequence: CASSVGGGANTEAFF.

CDR3 protein: CATSDQTGNGANVLTF. For the CDR3, the DNA is TGTGCCACCAGTGATCAAACAGGGAATGGGGCCAACGTCCTGACTTTC. The chain is built from TRBV24-1 and TRBJ2-6; maybe TRBD1 (6 bases). Trimming removed 3 bases from V and 3 bases from J, with 11 bases in between. The CDR3 contains 16 residues. CDR1 and CDR2 (germline): KGHDR, SFDVKD.

Only a few counts were recorded for this clonotype. CDR3 bases: TGCGCCAGCAGCTTGGGGGGCACCCAGGGGACTGAAGCTTTCTTT. As protein: CASSLGGTQGTEAFF. The V and J genes are TRBV5-1 and TRBJ1-1; D is possibly TRBD1 (6 bases). CDR1 and CDR2 (germline): SGHRS, YFSETQ. The CDR3 runs to 15 residues. V was clipped by 0 bases and J by 5 bases, with 14 bases between them. The full variable domain, rest sourced from reference TRBV5-1 and TRBJ1-1, is KAGVTQTPRYLIKTRGQQVTLSCSPISGHRSVSWYQQTPGQGLQFLFEYFSETQRNKGNFPGRFSGRQFSNSRSEMNVSTLELGDSALYLCASSLGGTQGTEAFFGQGTRLTVV.

This clonotype appeared many times. This chain connects TRBV11-2 to TRBJ2-2, with D hard to call. From germline, CDR1 is SGHAT and CDR2 FQNNGV. The V end was cut by 5 bases, the J end by 5 bases, with 15 bases between. CDR3 length: 15 amino acids. The CDR3 sequence: CASSPGLEGTGELFF. DNA for the CDR3: TGTGCCAGCAGCCCCGGTTTGGAAGGAACCGGGGAGCTGTTTTTT.

This clonotype was seen many times. The rearrangement uses TRBV4-1 and TRBJ2-7; TRBD2 aligns across 10 bases. The CDR3 contains 19 residues. Germline-derived CDR1 and CDR2 are MGHRA and YSYEKL. V lost 3 bases to trimming and J lost 0 bases; unmatched junction nucleotides: 14. The chain's CDR3 is CASSQSHPQAGGNSYEQYF. DNA for the CDR3: TGCGCCAGCAGCCAGTCGCATCCTCAAGCGGGGGGGAACTCCTACGAGCAGTACTTC.

Concerning this clonotype: The germline gene is not matched at one end of the junction; a read error may be the cause. This chain connects TRBV29-1 to TRBJ2-5; D tentatively reads TRBD1 or TRBD2 (6 bases each). The CDR3 totals 12 residues. CDR1 SQVTM and CDR2 ANQGSEA come from the germline V gene. The CDR3 DNA reads TGCGGCGGAGAGGGGGGCCAAAAGACCCAGTACTTC. Its protein product is CGGEGGQKTQYF.

The J gene is TRBJ2-6, the V gene TRBV19; TRBD1 aligns across 7 bases. The CDR3 extends over 17 amino acids. The V and J ends lost 6 bases and 0 bases, in that order; junction bases with no gene match: 8. CDR1 is LNHDA and CDR2 is SQIVND in the germline V gene (reference sequence). The CDR3 bases are TGTGCCAGTAGCCGGACAGGTCCCTTCTCTGGGGCCAACGTCCTGACTTTC. This gives the protein CASSRTGPFSGANVLTF.

This chain uses TRBV28 with TRBJ2-5, with D tentatively TRBD1 (5 bases). The germline V gene encodes CDR1 MDHEN and CDR2 SYDVKM. The CDR3 is 14 residues long. V was cut by 4 bases and J by 0 bases, with 9 bases left in between. Here the CDR3 reads CASSWGGNQETQYF. The CDR3 bases are TGTGCCAGCAGTTGGGGCGGAAACCAAGAGACCCAGTACTTC. Drawing the rest from reference TRBV28 and TRBJ2-5, the complete variable domain is DVKVTQSSRYLVKRTGEKVFLECVQDMDHENMFWYRQDPGLGLRLIYFSYDVKMKEKGDIPEGYSVSREKKERFSLILESASTNQTSMYLCASSWGGNQETQYFGPGTRLLVL.

This clonotype was counted many times. J is TRBJ2-1 and V is TRBV5-1; TRBD2 matches 7 bases. In germline, CDR1 is SGHRS, CDR2 YFSETQ. V was clipped by 3 bases and J by 6 bases; unmatched bases: 9. The CDR3 length is 15 residues. DNA of the CDR3: TGCGCCAGCAGCTCCAGACTAGCAATATCCAATGAGCAGTTCTTC. Translation: CASSSRLAISNEQFF.

The chain couples TRBV7-2 to TRBJ1-1; D uncertain. V lost 6 bases, J lost 4 bases, and 12 bases lay in between. Germline CDR1 is SGHTA and CDR2 is FQGNSA. The CDR3 extends over 13 amino acids. The CDR3 spells CASRFGGGTEAFF. The CDR3 coding sequence is TGTGCCAGCAGATTCGGAGGCGGCACTGAAGCTTTCTTT.

This chain uses TRBV12-3 or TRBV12-4 with TRBJ1-6; D not resolved. The CDR3 is made up of 14 amino acids. Trimming shortened V by 1 base and J by 9 bases, and 10 bases separated the two germline ends. CDR3 nucleotides: TGTGCCAGCAGTTTAGGGGGAATGAGTTCACCCCTCCACTTT. Translation: CASSLGGMSSPLHF.

This clonotype was found many times. The chain is built from TRBV12-3 or TRBV12-4 and TRBJ1-5; a possible D gene is TRBD1 (5 bases). V was shortened by 3 bases and J by 6 bases, with 15 bases between the two germline ends. The CDR3 covers 15 residues. The CDR3 sequence is CASSFGRGGGQPQHF. Written as DNA, the CDR3 is TGTGCCAGCAGTTTTGGGAGGGGCGGGGGTCAGCCCCAGCATTTT.

This clonotype has more than one count but fewer than ten. A read error may produce the germline difference seen at one junction end. The chain recombines TRBV12-5 with TRBJ2-1; no definite D call. This CDR3 is built from 14 residues. Looked up from germline, CDR1 is LGHNT and CDR2 is FRNRAP. CDR3 amino acids: CASGLLSGQERSVF. CDR3 nucleotide sequence: TGTGCTAGTGGTTTGCTTTCTGGGCAGGAGCGTAGTGTCTTC.

The V and J genes are TRBV2 and TRBJ2-1, with a possible D match to TRBD2 (6 bases). The germline CDR1 and CDR2 sequences are SNHLY and FYNNEI. This CDR3 has 10 amino acids. The V gene lost 6 bases and the J gene lost 10 bases, with 7 bases spanning the gap. The CDR3 region has the DNA TGTGCCAGCAGGGGGAGGGAGCAGTTCTTC. It is translated as CASRGREQFF.

In this sample, this clonotype turned up many times. The chain is built from TRBV5-5 and TRBJ1-1; 8 nucleotides agree with TRBD1. The germline gives CDR1 SGHKS, CDR2 YYEKEE (reference sequence). The CDR3 runs to 16 residues. After removal of 4 bases from V and 0 bases from J, the junction contained 8 bases not matched to a gene. As DNA, the CDR3 is TGTGCCAGCAGCCCCGGGACAGGAGGGATGAACACTGAAGCTTTCTTT. Protein: CASSPGTGGMNTEAFF.

The V call is TRBV19, the J call TRBJ2-1; 9 bases are shared with TRBD1. Per the germline V gene, CDR1 is LNHDA and CDR2 is SQIVND (reference sequence). With 9 bases clipped from V and 4 bases from J, the junction kept 7 bases outside the gene matches. The CDR3 covers 14 residues. The CDR3 loop reads CASLPGTGYNEQFF. Written as DNA, the CDR3 is TGTGCCAGCTTACCCGGGACAGGGTACAATGAGCAGTTCTTC.

At least ten counts were recorded for this clonotype. The chain recombines TRBV10-3 with TRBJ2-5, with a possible D match to TRBD2 (5 bases). Deletions cut 4 bases from V and 1 base from J, with 7 bases between. CDR3 length equals 13 residues. Germline loops: CDR1 ENHRY, CDR2 SYGVKD. CDR3 DNA: TGTGCCATCAGTGGTGGACTCCAAGAGACCCAGTACTTC. This gives the protein CAISGGLQETQYF.

This clonotype came up many times. The chain recombines TRBV12-3 or TRBV12-4 with TRBJ2-2; D perhaps matches TRBD2 (5 bases). Deletions cut 0 bases from V and 1 base from J, with 12 bases between. CDR3 size: 17 residues. Here the CDR3 DNA reads TGTGCCAGCAGTTTAGCGCGGGCAGGATGGAACACCGGGGAGCTGTTTTTT. This gives the protein CASSLARAGWNTGELFF.

This clonotype was observed many times. This chain links TRBV2 with TRBJ1-1; 7 bases fit TRBD1. The trim removed 6 bases at V and 6 bases at J, leaving 7 bases unmatched. The CDR3 totals 13 residues. The germline gives CDR1 SNHLY, CDR2 FYNNEI. This CDR3 is CASRIDRVAEAFF. In DNA, the CDR3 is TGTGCCAGCAGAATTGACAGGGTCGCTGAAGCTTTCTTT. The full variable domain, with the rest looked up from reference TRBV2 and TRBJ1-1, is EPEVTQTPSHQVTQMGQEVILRCVPISNHLYFYWYRQILGQKVEFLVSFYNNEISEKSEIFDDQFSVERPDGSNFTLKIRSTKLEDSAMYFCASRIDRVAEAFFGQGTRLTVV.

J is TRBJ2-3 and V is TRBV9, with D possibly matching TRBD2 (7 bases). The length of the CDR3 is 17 residues. Germline V gene sequence: CDR1 SGDLS, CDR2 YYNGEE. V lost 3 bases and J lost 3, with 20 bases in between. Here the CDR3 DNA reads TGTGCCAGCAGCGCGGAGGGGGGCGGGAGTTCGACAGATACGCAGTATTTT. It translates to CASSAEGGGSSTDTQYF.

V and J are TRBV4-1 and TRBJ1-2, with D hard to call. The CDR3 is made up of 14 amino acids. V was clipped by 1 base and J by 3 bases, with 9 bases between them. Germline assignment: CDR1 MGHRA and CDR2 YSYEKL. In DNA, the CDR3 is TGCGCCAGCAGCCAAGCTTGGTCTGACTATGGCTACACCTTC. It encodes CASSQAWSDYGYTF.

J is TRBJ2-1 and V is TRBV20-1, with TRBD2 matching over 11 bases. The CDR3 is 15 residues long. The germline CDR1 and CDR2 sequences are DFQATT and SNEGSKA (reference sequence). V was clipped by 3 bases and J by 7 bases; unmatched bases: 8. The DNA of the CDR3 is TGCAGTGCTAGGGTAGCGGGGGGGCTTGTGAATGAGCAGTTCTTC. Protein sequence: CSARVAGGLVNEQFF.

This clonotype was seen repeatedly, ten times or more. The V gene is TRBV10-3, the J gene TRBJ2-5, with D hard to call. The CDR3 covers 13 residues. V was pared by 2 bases and J by 3 bases, with 7 bases between. Germline V lookup: CDR1 ENHRY, CDR2 SYGVKD. This CDR3 reads CAISERLEETQYF. For the CDR3, the DNA is TGTGCCATCAGTGAGCGGTTAGAAGAGACCCAGTACTTC.

This clonotype was observed at least ten times. This chain connects TRBV11-2 to TRBJ2-1, with 7 positions matching TRBD2. Germline loops: CDR1 SGHAT, CDR2 FQNNGV. V gave up 5 bases and J gave up 6 bases; unmatched junction bases: 13. This CDR3 region has 16 residues. The CDR3 loop reads CASSLLIAGRFNEQFF. The CDR3 nucleotides are TGTGCCAGCAGCCTCCTAATAGCGGGTAGGTTCAATGAGCAGTTCTTC.

This chain uses TRBV11-2 with TRBJ1-6; D unclear. The CDR3 runs 18 residues. Germline V lookup: CDR1 SGHAT, CDR2 FQNNGV. The V end lost 1 base, the J end lost 0 bases, and 13 bases lay between the germline ends. CDR3 loop: CASSLGGGSSSYNSPLHF. CDR3 sequence (DNA): TGTGCCAGCAGCTTAGGGGGTGGTAGCTCCTCCTATAATTCACCCCTCCACTTT. The full variable domain, rest sourced from reference TRBV11-2 and TRBJ1-6, is EAGVAQSPRYKIIEKRQSVAFWCNPISGHATLYWYQQILGQGPKLLIQFQNNGVVDDSQLPKDRFSAERLKGVDSTLKIQPAKLEDSAVYLCASSLGGGSSSYNSPLHFGNGTRLTVT.

This clonotype was seen a handful of times. The V call is TRBV28, the J call TRBJ1-2; D remains unclear. The CDR3 loop spans 12 amino acids. In germline, CDR1 is MDHEN, CDR2 SYDVKM. The germline V and J ends were trimmed by 5 bases and 4 bases, with 8 bases remaining between them. CDR3 DNA: TGTGCCAGCAGTAGCGCACGCTATGGCTACACCTTC. This encodes CASSSARYGYTF.

This clonotype was observed a few times. The CDR3 here is CASSPESFGVRQYF. CDR3 in DNA: TGTGCCAGCAGTCCCGAGTCATTTGGTGTGAGGCAGTACTTC. The genes are TRBV6-1 and TRBJ2-7; D not certain. Trimming removed 5 bases at V and 9 bases at J, with 20 bases between. The CDR3 runs 14 residues. Germline-derived CDR1 and CDR2 are MNHNS and SASEGT.

The chain employs TRBV4-1 and TRBJ1-1; TRBD1 is a possible D gene (5 bases). The CDR3 is made up of 15 amino acids. CDR1 and CDR2 from the germline V gene are MGHRA and YSYEKL. V was pared by 4 bases and J by 1 base, with 13 bases between. The CDR3 loop reads CASSLSSGTNTEAFF. CDR3 nucleotides: TGCGCCAGCAGCCTGAGCTCGGGGACGAACACTGAAGCTTTCTTT.

This clonotype showed up just a few times. The chain combines TRBV6-1 with TRBJ1-1, with D tentatively TRBD1 (5 bases). V lost 6 bases and J 11 bases, leaving 19 bases between the germline ends. Germline V gene data show CDR1 as MNHNS and CDR2 as SASEGT. CDR3 length: 13 amino acids. The CDR3 DNA reads as TGTGCCAGCAGAACCTCATTGTGGGGCGAGGCTTTCTTT. It translates to CASRTSLWGEAFF.